Below, 8 T cell receptor beta chains from the same sample are listed, as sequenced in a study of blood T cells in healthy people across ages. Together with a sample-barcoded 5' primer, a J-beta primer mix was included in a second PCR lasting about 6 to 11 cycles. TCRdb independently ran MiXCR on the 5' RACE reads; one entry per CDR3 protein. The table records some 1.8 million distinct CDR3 sequences, roughly 43% of them present only once. The source material was blood. The receptors were sampled from a human donor in good health.

This clonotype appeared many times. This chain connects TRBV4-3 to TRBJ2-3; D not certain. The CDR3 spans 14 residues. Germline assignment: CDR1 LGHNA and CDR2 YSLEER. Trimming cost V 0 bases and J 2 bases, with 6 bases left between them. The CDR3: CASSQDRNTDTQYF. DNA for the CDR3: TGCGCCAGCAGCCAAGACAGAAACACAGATACGCAGTATTTT.

The J gene is TRBJ2-1, the V gene TRBV29-1; a weak D match, TRBD1 (5 bases). With 3 bases removed from V and 9 bases from J, the gap between germline ends came to 21 bases. Germline loops: CDR1 SQVTM, CDR2 ANQGSEA. The CDR3 spans 15 residues. CDR3 sequence: CSVESAGLSFGEQFF. In DNA form, the CDR3 reads TGCAGCGTTGAGAGCGCAGGGTTAAGTTTCGGTGAGCAGTTCTTC.

The chain links TRBV5-1 to TRBJ2-5; possibly TRBD1 for D (6 bases). This CDR3 is built from 14 residues. V was cut by 3 bases and J by 2 bases, with 11 bases left in between. The germline CDR1 and CDR2 sequences are SGHRS and YFSETQ. CDR3 nucleotide sequence: TGCGCCAGCAGCTCCGGACAGCAGCAAGAGACCCAGTACTTC. This gives the protein CASSSGQQQETQYF. The variable domain in full, completed from reference TRBV5-1 and TRBJ2-5, reads KAGVTQTPRYLIKTRGQQVTLSCSPISGHRSVSWYQQTPGQGLQFLFEYFSETQRNKGNFPGRFSGRQFSNSRSEMNVSTLELGDSALYLCASSSGQQQETQYFGPGTRLLVL.

V usage is TRBV7-9 and J usage is TRBJ2-5, with D perhaps TRBD2 (6 bases). The germline V gene encodes CDR1 SEHNR and CDR2 FQNEAQ (reference sequence). V was clipped by 1 base and J by 0 bases, with 15 bases between them. This CDR3 region has 17 residues. DNA of the CDR3: TGTGCCAGCAGCTTAGGGTGGAGGGCCCGACACCAAGAGACCCAGTACTTC. Its protein product is CASSLGWRARHQETQYF. The entire variable domain, with the rest obtained from reference TRBV7-9 and TRBJ2-5, is as follows: DTGVSQNPRHKITKRGQNVTFRCDPISEHNRLYWYRQTLGQGPEFLTYFQNEAQLEKSRLLSDRFSAERPKGSFSTLEIQRTEQGDSAMYLCASSLGWRARHQETQYFGPGTRLLVL.

The chain uses TRBV30 and TRBJ2-7; D not resolved. V was pared by 3 bases and J by 2 bases, with 11 bases between. In germline, CDR1 is GTSNPN, CDR2 SVGIG (reference sequence). The CDR3 has 13 amino acids. The CDR3 bases are TGTGCCTGGAGAGACTCCTTTGCCTACGAGCAGTACTTC. This gives the protein CAWRDSFAYEQYF.

This clonotype has more than one count but fewer than ten. The chain links TRBV6-1 to TRBJ2-7; D unclear. V was pared by 0 bases and J by 2 bases, with 5 bases between. The germline V gene encodes CDR1 MNHNS and CDR2 SASEGT. This CDR3 has 13 amino acids. The CDR3 region has the DNA TGTGCCAGCAGTGAAGCGGTCGCCTACGAGCAGTACTTC. Translating it yields CASSEAVAYEQYF.

The chain is built from TRBV29-1 and TRBJ1-3, with 8 positions matching TRBD1. Germline CDR1 and CDR2: SQVTM and ANQGSEA. The CDR3 has 13 amino acids. J lost 9 bases, V lost 4 bases, and 8 bases had no gene match. CDR3 DNA: TGCAGCGTTGGGGTGACAGGGGTGAGCACCATATATTTT. Encoded protein: CSVGVTGVSTIYF.

This clonotype was found once. The chain employs TRBV9 and TRBJ2-1, with 8 bases fitting TRBD2. Germline V gene sequence: CDR1 SGDLS, CDR2 YYNGEE. The CDR3 has 15 amino acids. With V trimmed by 0 bases and J by 5 bases, 4 bases remained unmatched. The CDR3 here is CASSVGGTRDNEQFF. CDR3 coding DNA: TGTGCCAGCAGCGTAGGGGGGACTAGAGACAATGAGCAGTTCTTC.